The 30 T cell receptor beta chains given below trace back to one sample, sequenced in a study of blood T cell repertoires in COVID-19. Clones were read by immunoSEQ multiplex PCR, and TCRdb kept only the in-frame ones, dropping some. The table includes under 250,000 clones, 83% detected once. The specimen sequenced was peripheral blood. All receptors derive from a woman in her forties with active or convalescent COVID-19.

This clone occurred a few times. The chain has TRBV3-1 (or the pseudogene TRBV3-2) and TRBJ2-1, with TRBD1 matching 7 bases. The CDR3 loop spans 13 amino acids. After removal of 0 bases from V and 9 bases from J, the junction contained 2 bases not matched to a gene. The germline V gene encodes CDR1 LGHDT and CDR2 YNNKEL (reference sequence). The CDR3 sequence: CASSQEWTGEQFF. The CDR3 DNA is TGTGCCAGCAGCCAAGAGTGGACAGGTGAGCAGTTCTTC.

The chain links TRBV9 to TRBJ2-3; TRBD2 matches 7 bases. Germline CDR1 reads SGDLS; CDR2 reads YYNGEE. The ends lost 0 bases at V and 4 bases at J; junction bases unmatched: 5. The CDR3 consists of 15 residues. DNA of the CDR3: TGTGCCAGCAGCGTAGCTACTCGGGGGGCAGATACGCAGTATTTT. Amino acid sequence: CASSVATRGADTQYF.

This clone occurred a few times. This chain links TRBV18 with TRBJ2-5; D unclear. The CDR3 is 12 residues long. Deletions cut 4 bases from V and 2 bases from J, with 5 bases between. CDR1 and CDR2 from the germline V gene are KGHSH and LQKENI. CDR3: CASSLRQETQYF. CDR3 nucleotide sequence: TGTGCCAGCTCACTCCGGCAAGAGACCCAGTACTTC.

There are a few counts of this clone. The same CDR3 can be traced to other DNA sequences in this sample. The gene calls are TRBV12-3 or TRBV12-4 and TRBJ1-5; TRBD1 might be the D (5 bases). Trimming shortened V by 6 bases and J by 1 base, and 7 bases separated the two germline ends. The CDR3 is 13 residues long. CDR3 nucleotide sequence: TGTGCCAGCAGCCAGGGAAGCAATCAGCCCCAGCATTTT. Encoded protein: CASSQGSNQPQHF.

This clone came up a few times. The chain recombines TRBV11-2 with TRBJ2-5, with 10 bases aligning to TRBD2. The J segment lost 2 bases and the V segment lost 3 bases, leaving 3 bases of the junction unmatched. Germline CDR1 SGHAT, CDR2 FQNNGV. The CDR3 sequence is 15 residues long. This CDR3 reads CASSLSGRVQETQYF. The CDR3, as DNA: TGTGCCAGCAGCTTGAGCGGGAGGGTGCAAGAGACCCAGTACTTC.

V is TRBV30 and J is TRBJ1-5; the D is unclear. CDR3 length equals 15 residues. Germline V gene sequence: CDR1 GTSNPN, CDR2 SVGIG (reference sequence). V was cut by 4 bases and J by 2 bases, with 15 bases left in between. For the CDR3, the DNA is TGTGCCTGGAACTCGGGAGGTCGTGGCAATCAGCCCCAGCATTTT. Translating it yields CAWNSGGRGNQPQHF.

CDR3 loop: CASSSTDRGVQETQYF. In DNA, the CDR3 is TGTGCCAGCAGTTCCACGGACAGGGGAGTCCAAGAGACCCAGTACTTC. The chain combines TRBV27 with TRBJ2-5; 9 positions agree with TRBD1. CDR3 length: 16 amino acids. Germline V lookup: CDR1 MNHEY, CDR2 SMNVEV (reference sequence). Trimming at V came to 4 bases and at J to 1 base, leaving 7 bases not matched to a gene.

The V call is TRBV24-1, the J call TRBJ1-1, with no clear D. CDR3 length: 13 amino acids. Trimming removed 4 bases from V and 4 bases from J, with 9 bases in between. Per the germline V gene, CDR1 is KGHDR and CDR2 is SFDVKD. In DNA, the CDR3 is TGTGCCACCAGTGACCTCCCGGGCACTGAAGCTTTCTTT. Its translation is CATSDLPGTEAFF.

The chain employs TRBV25-1 and TRBJ1-4; tentatively, D is TRBD1 (5 bases). Per germline, CDR1 MGHDK and CDR2 SYGVNS. CDR3 length: 15 residues. V gave up 6 bases and J gave up 4 bases, with 15 bases separating them. The CDR3 DNA reads TGTGCCAGCAGCATTCCGCGGGGGAGTAATGAAAAACTGTTTTTT. Translating gives CASSIPRGSNEKLFF.

The rearrangement uses TRBV25-1 and TRBJ2-2; the match to TRBD1 covers 9 bases. The V gene's germline CDR1 is MGHDK and CDR2 SYGVNS. J gave up 2 bases and V 5 bases, and 9 bases lay outside the gene matches. This CDR3 is built from 17 residues. This chain's CDR3 is CASSSLLDRGNTGELFF. CDR3 DNA: TGTGCCAGCAGTTCTCTCCTGGACAGGGGAAACACCGGGGAGCTGTTTTTT.

This chain uses TRBV27 with TRBJ1-6; D remains ambiguous. The CDR3 is made up of 19 amino acids. Trimming shortened V by 5 bases and J by 0 bases, and 20 bases separated the two germline ends. Germline CDR1 reads MNHEY; CDR2 reads SMNVEV (reference sequence). The CDR3 coding sequence is TGTGCCAGCAGTGCGTTTTACAACGGGGAGAGCTCCTATAATTCACCCCTCCACTTT. This encodes CASSAFYNGESSYNSPLHF.

CDR3 sequence reads: CASSFGTAQVGQYF. The CDR3 DNA is TGTGCCAGCAGTTTTGGGACAGCCCAGGTGGGGCAGTACTTC. This chain joins TRBV27 and TRBJ2-7; 7 bases fit TRBD1. From germline, CDR1 is MNHEY and CDR2 SMNVEV (reference sequence). This CDR3 contains 14 residues. V dropped 3 bases and J dropped 9; count of bases not matched to a gene: 11.

The chain carries TRBV6-5 and TRBJ2-5; possibly TRBD2 for D (7 bases). There are 14 residues in the CDR3. CDR1 and CDR2 (germline): MNHEY, SVGAGI. V lost 6 bases to trimming and J lost 4 bases, with 15 bases between them. This CDR3 is CASSFRGGRETQYF. In nucleotides, the CDR3 is TGTGCCAGCAGCTTCAGGGGAGGGCGAGAGACCCAGTACTTC.

V is TRBV7-3 and J is TRBJ2-1; TRBD2 aligns across 10 bases. The trim removed 0 bases at V and 4 bases at J, leaving 3 bases unmatched. This CDR3 has 16 residues. Germline-derived CDR1 and CDR2 are SGHTA and FQGTGA. The CDR3 nucleotides are TGTGCCAGCAGCTTAACCTGGACTAGCGGATACAATGAGCAGTTCTTC. It codes for CASSLTWTSGYNEQFF.

In DNA, the CDR3 is TGTGCCAGCAGCACGGGACAGGGGGGGTCTCAGCCCCAGCATTTT. Residues: CASSTGQGGSQPQHF. The chain employs TRBV6-5 and TRBJ1-5; 11 positions match TRBD1. The CDR3 covers 15 residues. V lost 6 bases, J lost 6 bases, and 7 bases stayed unmatched. Germline CDR1 is MNHEY and CDR2 is SVGAGI.

This chain connects TRBV5-4 to TRBJ1-1; 8 nucleotides align to TRBD1. Looked up from germline, CDR1 is SGHNT and CDR2 is YYREEE (reference sequence). This CDR3 comprises 13 residues. V lost 2 bases and J lost 4; bases outside the gene matches: 1. CDR3 residues: CASSFDRGTEAFF. CDR3 coding DNA: TGTGCCAGCAGCTTTGACAGGGGCACTGAAGCTTTCTTT.

J is TRBJ1-2 and V is TRBV29-1; maybe TRBD1 (5 bases). CDR3 length equals 11 residues. Germline V gene sequence: CDR1 SQVTM, CDR2 ANQGSEA. The V end lost 6 bases, the J end lost 8 bases, and 13 bases lay between the germline ends. The CDR3 spells CSVVGQGGYTF. The CDR3 DNA reads as TGCAGCGTCGTTGGACAAGGGGGCTACACCTTC.

This chain links TRBV2 with TRBJ2-6; 7 positions match TRBD1. The germline CDR1 and CDR2 sequences are SNHLY and FYNNEI. V lost 5 bases to trimming and J lost 4 bases; unmatched junction nucleotides: 11. This CDR3 region has 17 residues. The CDR3 DNA is TGTGCCAGCAGTCCGAAACGGGACAGTGCCGGGGCCAACGTCCTGACTTTC. This sequence encodes CASSPKRDSAGANVLTF.

A note on this clone: The sample contains more than one DNA sequence encoding this CDR3. CDR3 in DNA: TGTGCCACCAGTGATTCGACAGGGGGCAATCAGCCCCAGCATTTT. This encodes CATSDSTGGNQPQHF. This rearrangement joins TRBV24-1 to TRBJ1-5; 8 nucleotides agree with TRBD1. Germline trimming cut 2 bases from V and 2 bases from J; bases unmatched to any gene: 1. CDR3 length: 15 residues. Germline CDR1 reads KGHDR; CDR2 reads SFDVKD.

The V gene is TRBV6-2 or TRBV6-3, the J gene TRBJ2-7, with TRBD2 matching over 7 bases. Looked up from germline, CDR1 is MNHEY and CDR2 is SVGEGT. CDR3 size: 14 residues. J was trimmed by 7 bases and V by 6 bases; bases with no gene match: 12. CDR3 loop: CASSPLGGFREQYF. As DNA, the CDR3 is TGTGCCAGCAGCCCTCTGGGGGGGTTTCGGGAGCAGTACTTC.

This clone was picked up one time. The gene calls are TRBV4-3 and TRBJ2-7, with D perhaps TRBD2 (6 bases). In germline, CDR1 is LGHNA, CDR2 YSLEER. V dropped 4 bases and J dropped 3 bases, with 10 bases sitting between them. CDR3 length equals 13 residues. CDR3 amino acids: CASSRGTFYEQYF. The CDR3 DNA is TGCGCCAGCAGCCGGGGGACTTTCTACGAGCAGTACTTC.

This chain joins TRBV6-1 and TRBJ2-7, with D possibly being TRBD2 (6 bases). V was pared by 2 bases and J by 3 bases, with 20 bases between. Germline assignment: CDR1 MNHNS and CDR2 SASEGT. This CDR3 comprises 17 residues. The CDR3 sequence is CASSESSGLKKLYEQYF. The CDR3 bases are TGTGCCAGCAGTGAATCGAGCGGGCTCAAAAAACTCTACGAGCAGTACTTC.

This chain links TRBV6-5 with TRBJ1-2, with 7 bases identical to TRBD1. This CDR3 is 13 amino acids long. The V segment lost 6 bases and the J segment 5 bases; nucleotides outside the gene matches: 6. Germline V gene lookup returns CDR1 MNHEY and CDR2 SVGAGI. The CDR3 region is CASRGQSIYGYTF. CDR3 in DNA: TGTGCCAGCAGGGGACAGTCGATTTATGGCTACACCTTC.

The rearrangement links TRBV6-5 to TRBJ2-1; 9 bases agree with TRBD2. This CDR3 has 16 amino acids. V lost 2 bases, J lost 0 bases, and 2 bases stayed unmatched. Germline V gene data show CDR1 as MNHEY and CDR2 as SVGAGI. CDR3 DNA: TGTGCCAGCAGTTACGTAGCGGGGGCCTCCTACAATGAGCAGTTCTTC. As protein: CASSYVAGASYNEQFF.

The chain links TRBV6-6 to TRBJ1-1, with no clear D. CDR1 and CDR2 from the germline V gene are MNHNY and SVGAGI (reference sequence). V lost 7 bases and J lost 4, with 16 bases in between. The CDR3 sequence is 14 residues long. The chain's CDR3 is CASTSTGFTTEAFF. CDR3 nucleotide sequence: TGTGCCAGCACAAGTACCGGGTTTACCACTGAAGCTTTCTTT.

V usage is TRBV28 and J usage is TRBJ1-2, with TRBD1 as a possible D gene (5 bases). V was clipped by 5 bases and J by 5 bases, with 21 bases between them. The CDR3 sequence is 16 residues long. Germline CDR1 and CDR2: MDHEN and SYDVKM. For the CDR3, the DNA is TGTGCCAGCAGTCCCACCGGGGGGGAGGGACTATATGGCTACACCTTC. The encoded protein is CASSPTGGEGLYGYTF.

The chain combines TRBV30 with TRBJ2-6; 10 bases fit TRBD2. The germline V gene has CDR1 GTSNPN and CDR2 SVGIG (reference sequence). J was trimmed by 0 bases and V by 4 bases; bases with no gene match: 12. The CDR3 sequence is 19 residues long. CDR3 residues: CAWTNIAGGPLSGANVLTF. The CDR3 DNA reads as TGTGCCTGGACCAATATAGCGGGGGGTCCCCTCTCTGGGGCCAACGTCCTGACTTTC.

V gene TRBV15 combines with J gene TRBJ1-6; 7 bases are shared with TRBD1. In germline, CDR1 is LNHNV, CDR2 YYDKDF (reference sequence). The CDR3 is 15 residues long. The ends lost 5 bases at V and 11 bases at J; junction bases unmatched: 12. CDR3 nucleotide sequence: TGTGCCACCAGCCCAGACTTAGGACAGGAGGCACCCCTCCACTTT. It encodes CATSPDLGQEAPLHF.

The chain employs TRBV24-1 and TRBJ1-1; 8 bases match TRBD1. This CDR3 contains 13 residues. Germline loops: CDR1 KGHDR, CDR2 SFDVKD. V dropped 3 bases and J dropped 7; count of bases not matched to a gene: 3. CDR3 sequence reads: CATSDGGQDEAFF. The CDR3 nucleotides are TGTGCCACCAGTGATGGGGGACAGGATGAAGCTTTCTTT.

The V and J genes are TRBV27 and TRBJ1-5; D possibly corresponds to TRBD1 (5 bases). The V gene lost 3 bases and the J gene lost 0 bases, with 6 bases spanning the gap. This CDR3 is 14 amino acids long. The germline gives CDR1 MNHEY, CDR2 SMNVEV (reference sequence). The CDR3 coding sequence is TGTGCCAGCAGTTTCAGGGTTAGCAATCAGCCCCAGCATTTT. The encoded protein is CASSFRVSNQPQHF.